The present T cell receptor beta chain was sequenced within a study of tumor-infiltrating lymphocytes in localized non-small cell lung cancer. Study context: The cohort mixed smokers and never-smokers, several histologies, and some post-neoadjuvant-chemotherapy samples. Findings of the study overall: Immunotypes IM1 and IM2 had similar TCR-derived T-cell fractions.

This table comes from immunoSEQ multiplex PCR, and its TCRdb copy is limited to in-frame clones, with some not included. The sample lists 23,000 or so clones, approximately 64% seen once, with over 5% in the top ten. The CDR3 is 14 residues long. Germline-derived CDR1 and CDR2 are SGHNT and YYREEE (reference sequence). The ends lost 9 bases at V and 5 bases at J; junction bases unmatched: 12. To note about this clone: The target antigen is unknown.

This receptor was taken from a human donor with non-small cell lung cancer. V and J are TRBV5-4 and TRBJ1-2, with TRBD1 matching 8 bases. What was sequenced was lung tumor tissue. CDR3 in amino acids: CATREDRGNYGYTF. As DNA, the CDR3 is TGTGCCACCAGAGAAGACAGGGGAAATTATGGCTACACCTTC.